This is a list of T cell receptor beta chains from one sample in a study of blood T cell repertoires in COVID-19. Produced via immunoSEQ multiplex PCR; TCRdb's table is partial and in-frame only. This repertoire shows about 150,000 clones, under 85% found once; its top ten account for 3.7%. The specimen was peripheral blood. All receptors come from a woman aged 80 or older with acute or convalescent COVID-19. CDR3s include the opening cysteine and the closing phenylalanine or tryptophan. A D gene is named only where the DNA matches it firmly. For some rows the clone size is stated as once, few or many, or as a class when expanded; others skip it.

abundance	d_gene	v_gene	j_gene	CDR3aa	CDR3nt
NA	NA	TRBV6-2/TRBV6-3	TRBJ1-1	CASSYSAGTEAFF	TGTGCCAGCAGTTACTCTGCGGGAACTGAAGCTTTCTTT
NA	NA	TRBV27	TRBJ1-6	CASRLDSSNSPLHF	TGTGCCAGCAGGTTAGACAGTAGCAATTCACCCCTCCACTTT
NA	TRBD1	TRBV10-3	TRBJ1-1	CAISDRTEAFF	TGTGCCATCTCGGACAGGACGGAAGCTTTCTTT
NA	TRBD2	TRBV5-6	TRBJ2-5	CASSGLAGAQETQYF	TGTGCCAGCAGCGGACTAGCGGGGGCACAAGAGACCCAGTACTTC
NA	NA	TRBV3-1/TRBV3-2	TRBJ2-2	CASSQGEGAGELFF	TGTGCCAGCAGCCAAGGAGAGGGTGCCGGGGAGCTGTTTTTT
NA	NA	TRBV5-1	TRBJ1-6	CASSPRTDSSYNSPLHF	TGCGCCAGCAGCCCTCGGACAGATAGCTCCTATAATTCACCCCTCCACTTT
NA	TRBD1	TRBV19	TRBJ1-3	CASTTTQGYSGNTIYF	TGTGCCAGTACTACGACACAGGGGTACTCTGGAAACACCATATATTTT
NA	TRBD1	TRBV29-1	TRBJ1-6	CSVKQGAENSPLHF	TGCAGCGTAAAACAGGGGGCGGAAAATTCACCCCTCCACTTT
NA	TRBD1	TRBV18	TRBJ2-2	CASSPKSMTGGLRNTGELFF	TGTGCCAGCTCACCGAAATCCATGACAGGGGGCTTAAGGAACACCGGGGAGCTGTTTTTT
NA	TRBD1	TRBV7-2	TRBJ2-1	CASSLGGQGVSPSYNEQFF	TGTGCCAGCAGCTTAGGAGGTCAGGGGGTCTCCCCCTCCTACAATGAGCAGTTCTTC
NA	TRBD1	TRBV29-1	TRBJ1-1	CSVHGTGGRLTEAFF	TGCAGCGTTCACGGGACAGGGGGACGGCTCACTGAAGCTTTCTTT
NA	NA	TRBV27	TRBJ2-1	CASGLERPGEQFF	TGTGCCAGCGGCTTGGAGCGACCCGGGGAGCAGTTCTTC
NA	NA	TRBV12-3/TRBV12-4	TRBJ2-7	CASSHTRRNEQYF	TGTGCCAGCAGCCATACCAGGAGGAACGAGCAGTACTTC
NA	TRBD1	TRBV4-3	TRBJ1-1	CPSSRQGSDTEAFF	TGCCCCAGCAGCCGACAGGGGTCGGACACTGAAGCTTTCTTT
NA	NA	TRBV5-1	TRBJ2-2	CASSPGFPGELFF	TGCGCCAGCAGCCCAGGGTTCCCCGGGGAGCTGTTTTTT
NA	TRBD2	TRBV6-2/TRBV6-3	TRBJ2-1	CASSYGPPGLAGASHSEQFF	TGTGCCAGCAGTTACGGGCCGCCGGGACTAGCGGGGGCCTCGCACAGTGAGCAGTTCTTC
NA	TRBD1	TRBV5-1	TRBJ2-7	CASSRDRGYEQYF	TGCGCCAGCAGCCGGGACAGGGGCTACGAGCAGTACTTC
NA	NA	TRBV19	TRBJ1-5	CASSIDDTGAQHF	TGTGCCAGTAGTATCGACGACACGGGGGCCCAGCATTTT
NA	NA	TRBV3-1/TRBV3-2	TRBJ2-5	CASSQAVGGIETQYF	TGTGCCAGCAGCCAAGCGGTTGGAGGGATAGAGACCCAGTACTTC
NA	NA	TRBV18	TRBJ2-2	CASSSGQSRNTGELFF	TGTGCCAGCTCATCTGGGCAGTCGAGGAACACCGGGGAGCTGTTTTTT
NA	NA	TRBV6-5	TRBJ1-2	CASSYWQGGYTF	TGTGCCAGCAGTTACTGGCAGGGTGGCTACACCTTC
NA	NA	TRBV7-3	TRBJ2-3	CASSLVGSTDTQYF	TGTGCCAGCAGCTTAGTCGGTAGCACAGATACGCAGTATTTT
NA	NA	TRBV7-2	TRBJ1-5	CASSLGGPRKPQHF	TGTGCCAGCAGCTTAGGAGGGCCCAGGAAGCCCCAGCATTTT
few	NA	TRBV2	TRBJ1-1	CASSRGLLTEAFF	TGTGCCAGCAGCCGAGGTTTATTGACTGAAGCTTTCTTT
NA	NA	TRBV6-5	TRBJ2-1	CASSLGTNEQFF	TGTGCCAGCAGTTTAGGGACAAATGAGCAGTTCTTC
NA	NA	TRBV7-3	TRBJ1-1	CASSLKFWVRREIYTEAFF	TGTGCCAGCAGCTTAAAGTTCTGGGTCCGACGGGAGATTTACACTGAAGCTTTCTTT
NA	NA	TRBV9	TRBJ2-3	CASSVGSLGGTDTQYF	TGTGCCAGCAGCGTAGGGTCTCTAGGAGGCACAGATACGCAGTATTTT
NA	TRBD2	TRBV27	TRBJ2-1	CASSLLRLAGNEQFF	TGTGCCAGCAGTTTATTGCGACTAGCTGGCAATGAGCAGTTCTTC
NA	TRBD2	TRBV30	TRBJ2-7	CAWMVTSGSTEQYF	TGTGCCTGGATGGTTACTAGCGGGAGTACCGAGCAGTACTTC
NA	NA	TRBV30	TRBJ1-1	CAWSVGQTFF	TGTGCCTGGAGTGTAGGACAAACTTTCTTT
few	NA	TRBV11-2	TRBJ1-4	CASSLGVAGTNEKLFF	TGTGCCAGCAGCTTAGGCGTCGCAGGGACTAATGAAAAACTGTTTTTT
NA	TRBD2	TRBV6-5	TRBJ2-3	CASKPLTSGDTQYF	TGTGCCAGCAAACCATTGACTAGCGGGGATACGCAGTATTTT
NA	NA	TRBV19	TRBJ1-3	CASSRYWSSGNTIYF	TGTGCCAGTAGTCGTTACTGGAGCTCTGGAAACACCATATATTTT
NA	NA	TRBV19	TRBJ2-2	CASNREFTGELFF	TGTGCCAGCAACCGGGAATTCACCGGGGAGCTGTTTTTT
NA	TRBD2	TRBV5-1	TRBJ2-3	CASSLLAGFGTDTQYF	TGCGCCAGCAGCTTGCTAGCGGGGTTTGGCACAGATACGCAGTATTTT
NA	TRBD1	TRBV10-3	TRBJ2-5	CATRSGQGQETQYF	TGTGCCACCAGATCCGGACAGGGACAAGAGACCCAGTACTTC
many	TRBD2	TRBV24-1	TRBJ2-1	CATSDSDSGRNEQFF	TGTGCCACCAGTGATTCGGATAGCGGGAGGAATGAGCAGTTCTTC